This is a list of T cell receptor beta chains from one sample in a study of Graves' ophthalmopathy and Graves' hyperthyroidism. TCRdb re-analysed the multiplex PCR reads in MiXCR, keeping a single row per CDR3 protein. The sample consists of roughly 500,000 distinct CDR3 sequences, over 13% of them appearing once. The sequencing input was blood. These receptors were taken from a woman aged 25 to 39 with Graves' ophthalmopathy. CDR3s include the opening cysteine and the closing phenylalanine or tryptophan. Fields, in order: V gene, clone size, J gene, D gene, CDR3 length, CDR3 DNA, CDR3 protein. D genes are given only for firm matches. Rows give clone size only sometimes, using once, few, many, or a class for an expanded clone.

v_call: TRBV6-1; clone_size: many; j_call: TRBJ2-5; d_call: -; cdr3_length: 13; cdr3_nt: TGTGCCAGCAGCACTCAGGTGCAAGAGACCCAGTACTTC; cdr3_aa: CASSTQVQETQYF
v_call: TRBV12-3/TRBV12-4; clone_size: many; j_call: TRBJ2-5; d_call: TRBD1; cdr3_length: 15; cdr3_nt: TGTGCCAGCAGTACCGACAGGGGGCACGGAGAGACCCAGTACTTC; cdr3_aa: CASSTDRGHGETQYF
v_call: TRBV28; clone_size: -; j_call: TRBJ1-2; d_call: -; cdr3_length: 14; cdr3_nt: TGTGCCAGCAGCCGACCCTGGAGTAACTATGGCTACACCTTC; cdr3_aa: CASSRPWSNYGYTF
v_call: TRBV19; clone_size: many; j_call: TRBJ1-5; d_call: -; cdr3_length: 15; cdr3_nt: TGTGCCAGTAGTATCTCCCGACAGAGCAATCAGCCCCAGCATTTT; cdr3_aa: CASSISRQSNQPQHF
v_call: TRBV5-1; clone_size: many; j_call: TRBJ2-5; d_call: -; cdr3_length: 15; cdr3_nt: TGCGCCAGCAGCCCCCAGGACGGAGCCGAAGAGACCCAGTACTTC; cdr3_aa: CASSPQDGAEETQYF
v_call: TRBV25-1; clone_size: -; j_call: TRBJ1-2; d_call: -; cdr3_length: 15; cdr3_nt: TGTGCCAGCAGCGAAGCAGGGCGGGGCAACTATGGCTACACCTTC; cdr3_aa: CASSEAGRGNYGYTF
v_call: TRBV7-9; clone_size: few; j_call: TRBJ1-1; d_call: -; cdr3_length: 14; cdr3_nt: TGTGCCAGCAGCAACCGGGGGATTCTCGCTGAAGCTTTCTTT; cdr3_aa: CASSNRGILAEAFF
v_call: TRBV28; clone_size: many; j_call: TRBJ2-7; d_call: -; cdr3_length: 13; cdr3_nt: TGTGCCAGCAGTCTCCTGAAGGCAGGGGAGCAGTACTTC; cdr3_aa: CASSLLKAGEQYF
v_call: TRBV20-1; clone_size: many; j_call: TRBJ1-2; d_call: -; cdr3_length: 13; cdr3_nt: TGCAGTGCTAGAGTTGGGGGTGTCTCTGGCTACACCTTC; cdr3_aa: CSARVGGVSGYTF
v_call: TRBV6-1; clone_size: many; j_call: TRBJ1-2; d_call: -; cdr3_length: 15; cdr3_nt: TGTGCCAGCAGGGACCCTCGGGGGGACAACTATGGCTACACCTTC; cdr3_aa: CASRDPRGDNYGYTF
v_call: TRBV24-1; clone_size: many; j_call: TRBJ2-5; d_call: -; cdr3_length: 14; cdr3_nt: TGTGCCACCAGTGATCCCCGGGGGTCAGAGACCCAGTACTTC; cdr3_aa: CATSDPRGSETQYF
v_call: TRBV2; clone_size: few; j_call: TRBJ1-5; d_call: -; cdr3_length: 13; cdr3_nt: TGTGCCAGCAGGATCAGGGTCGGGCAGCCCCAGCATTTT; cdr3_aa: CASRIRVGQPQHF
v_call: TRBV5-4; clone_size: few; j_call: TRBJ1-1; d_call: -; cdr3_length: 16; cdr3_nt: TGTGCCAGCAGCTTTAACTGGTACAGGGAAGCCACTGAAGCTTTCTTT; cdr3_aa: CASSFNWYREATEAFF
v_call: TRBV2; clone_size: many; j_call: TRBJ2-7; d_call: -; cdr3_length: 14; cdr3_nt: TGTGCCAGCAGTCACAGGGGGGGCTCCTACGAGCAGTACTTC; cdr3_aa: CASSHRGGSYEQYF
v_call: TRBV4-1; clone_size: many; j_call: TRBJ2-7; d_call: TRBD2; cdr3_length: 14; cdr3_nt: TGCGCCAGCAGCCAAGGCCCTACTAGCGACGAGCAGTACTTC; cdr3_aa: CASSQGPTSDEQYF
v_call: TRBV11-2; clone_size: many; j_call: TRBJ1-2; d_call: -; cdr3_length: 18; cdr3_nt: TGTGCCAGCTTCCTCCGGTCGACAGTCCAAAGGTGGAACTATGGCTACACCTTC; cdr3_aa: CASFLRSTVQRWNYGYTF
v_call: TRBV28; clone_size: many; j_call: TRBJ2-7; d_call: TRBD1; cdr3_length: 17; cdr3_nt: TGTGCCAGTTCGAGGCGGGACAGGTCATACGATTTTGCCAAGCAGTACTTC; cdr3_aa: CASSRRDRSYDFAKQYF
v_call: TRBV24-1; clone_size: many; j_call: TRBJ2-2; d_call: -; cdr3_length: 16; cdr3_nt: TGTGCCACCAGTGATAAAGGGACAAGGAACACCGGGGAGCTGTTTTTT; cdr3_aa: CATSDKGTRNTGELFF